These 19 T cell receptor beta chains came from one sample sequenced in a study of a mutant IDH1 vaccine in newly diagnosed glioma. No cognate antigen is known for these TCRs. Documented time point: week 35, safety follow-up. In the vaccine, a single dose held 300 ug of the mutant IDH1 20-mer peptide, along with topical imiquimod. TCRdb's copy holds only in-frame clones and misses some; the assay was immunoSEQ multiplex PCR. The table includes about 64,000 clones, 74% detected once. The sample consisted of PBMCs, taken from a glioma patient whose treatment included an IDH1 peptide vaccine. Receptors originate from a man aged 45-65 years with glioma.

J is TRBJ2-5 and V is TRBV30; 12 bases are a match to TRBD2. The CDR3 consists of 14 residues. Trimming took 3 bases from V and 5 from J; bases not matched to a gene: 4. Germline CDR1 GTSNPN, CDR2 SVGIG (reference sequence). The CDR3 sequence: CAWSRLAGVETQYF. CDR3 DNA sequence: TGTGCCTGGAGCAGACTAGCGGGGGTGGAGACCCAGTACTTC.

The chain carries TRBV29-1 and TRBJ2-7, with 12 bases identical to TRBD1. Germline V lookup: CDR1 SQVTM, CDR2 ANQGSEA. After removal of 6 bases from V and 5 bases from J, the junction contained 8 bases not matched to a gene. The CDR3 contains 14 residues. The CDR3 bases are TGCAGCGTGGACGGGACAGGGGGCGTTCACGAGCAGTACTTC. Translation gives CSVDGTGGVHEQYF.

CDR3 in amino acids: CSVVTDTLYGYTF. The CDR3 DNA reads TGCAGCGTTGTGACAGACACACTCTATGGCTACACCTTC. V usage is TRBV29-1 and J usage is TRBJ1-2, with D maybe TRBD1 (5 bases). Germline V gene lookup returns CDR1 SQVTM and CDR2 ANQGSEA. V dropped 4 bases and J dropped 4 bases, with 13 bases sitting between them. CDR3 length equals 13 residues.

V gene TRBV10-3 combines with J gene TRBJ1-2; D not resolved. The CDR3 sequence is 13 residues long. Germline V gene lookup returns CDR1 ENHRY and CDR2 SYGVKD. V gave up 2 bases and J gave up 8 bases, with 12 bases separating them. The CDR3 coding sequence is TGTGCCATCAGTGAGGGACGGGAAAAGGGCTACACCTTC. Its translation is CAISEGREKGYTF.

Only a few counts were recorded for this clone. The CDR3 DNA sequence: TGTGCCAGCAGCAAAGCGGGCGGCCGCTGGGGTAGGACCATATATTTT. It specifies CASSKAGGRWGRTIYF. The chain employs TRBV21-1 and TRBJ1-3. TRBV21-1 is an annotated pseudogene. This CDR3 is built from 16 residues.

This chain links TRBV6-5 with TRBJ1-6, with D perhaps matching TRBD1 (6 bases). CDR1 and CDR2 from the germline V gene are MNHEY and SVGAGI. Trimming stripped 6 bases from V and 6 bases from J, with 12 bases between. This CDR3 is built from 14 residues. The CDR3 is CASSSGQFNSPLHF. CDR3 coding DNA: TGTGCCAGCAGCTCCGGACAGTTTAATTCACCCCTCCACTTT.

The CDR3 protein is CASSWDSITGELFF. Written as DNA, the CDR3 is TGTGCCAGCAGTTGGGACAGCATCACCGGGGAGCTGTTTTTT. J is TRBJ2-2 and V is TRBV27, with 7 bases that match TRBD1. In germline, CDR1 is MNHEY, CDR2 SMNVEV (reference sequence). The CDR3 has 14 residues. After removal of 4 bases from V and 4 bases from J, the junction contained 3 bases not matched to a gene.

The chain is built from TRBV7-9 and TRBJ2-7, with TRBD1 matching 7 bases. This CDR3 has 14 amino acids. Germline V gene sequence: CDR1 SEHNR, CDR2 FQNEAQ (reference sequence). Trimming took 5 bases from V and 0 from J; bases not matched to a gene: 4. CDR3 residues: CASSPGQRSYEQYF. DNA for the CDR3: TGTGCCAGCAGCCCGGGACAGCGCTCCTACGAGCAGTACTTC.

This chain joins TRBV30 and TRBJ1-6; no clear D. The V gene's germline CDR1 is GTSNPN and CDR2 SVGIG (reference sequence). V lost 0 bases and J lost 4, with 10 bases in between. The CDR3 sequence is 15 residues long. The CDR3 DNA follows: TGTGCCTGGAGTGTATTCGGGGATTATAATTCACCCCTCCACTTT. Residues: CAWSVFGDYNSPLHF.

The count of this clone is one. The J gene is TRBJ1-4, the V gene TRBV15, with unresolved D. The V end was cut by 5 bases, the J end by 11 bases, with 12 bases between. The CDR3 consists of 12 residues. Germline V gene lookup returns CDR1 LNHNV and CDR2 YYDKDF (reference sequence). CDR3 nucleotides: TGTGCCACCAGCCCACCCAGGAAGAAACTGTTTTTT. It encodes CATSPPRKKLFF.

The chain has TRBV29-1 and TRBJ1-5; tentatively, D is TRBD1 (5 bases). The CDR3 sequence is 11 residues long. V lost 0 bases and J lost 12, with 9 bases in between. CDR1 and CDR2 from the germline V gene are SQVTM and ANQGSEA. Here the CDR3 reads CSVEDRGLQHF. The CDR3 nucleotides are TGCAGCGTTGAAGATAGGGGACTCCAGCATTTT.

In its sample, this clone ranks as medium-sized. The chain joins TRBV7-9 to TRBJ2-2, with D perhaps TRBD2 (5 bases). The germline V gene encodes CDR1 SEHNR and CDR2 FQNEAQ (reference sequence). Trimming took 5 bases from V and 4 from J, leaving 14 bases between them. This CDR3 is built from 15 residues. CDR3 loop: CASSLPVGSTGELFF. In nucleotides, the CDR3 is TGTGCCAGCAGCCTCCCCGTGGGGAGCACCGGGGAGCTGTTTTTT.

V and J are TRBV7-2 and TRBJ2-7; D call uncertain. The CDR3 loop spans 13 amino acids. Looked up from germline, CDR1 is SGHTA and CDR2 is FQGNSA. V was cut by 5 bases and J by 11 bases, with 19 bases left in between. The CDR3 DNA reads as TGTGCCAGCAGCCTGGATGGAAGGGCTACCAAGTACTTC. This codes for CASSLDGRATKYF.

V gene TRBV6-1 combines with J gene TRBJ1-4; D possibly corresponds to TRBD1 (6 bases). V lost 3 bases and J 4 bases, leaving 12 bases between the germline ends. Germline CDR1 reads MNHNS; CDR2 reads SASEGT. CDR3 length equals 15 residues. The CDR3 here is CASSDLRGYNEKLFF. DNA for the CDR3: TGTGCCAGCAGTGACTTAAGGGGGTATAATGAAAAACTGTTTTTT.

The chain employs TRBV25-1 and TRBJ1-4, with D possibly matching TRBD1 (5 bases). V lost 4 bases, J lost 8 bases, and 17 bases lay in between. This CDR3 contains 15 residues. From germline, CDR1 is MGHDK and CDR2 SYGVNS. CDR3 coding DNA: TGTGCCAGCAGTGCCTCTGGGGGACTCTCCGAAAAACTGTTTTTT. Translation gives CASSASGGLSEKLFF.

The chain recombines TRBV6-1 with TRBJ2-7, with 12 bases aligning to TRBD1. Germline assignment: CDR1 MNHNS and CDR2 SASEGT. The CDR3 sequence is 14 residues long. Unmatched junction bases numbered 8, after V lost 7 bases and J lost 7 bases. The CDR3 bases are TGTGCCAGCAATCGGGACAGGGGGCAAGGGGAGCAGTACTTC. Translated: CASNRDRGQGEQYF.

This clone was picked up one time. The rearrangement joins TRBV25-1 to TRBJ2-7, with 10 nucleotides matching TRBD1. CDR1 and CDR2 (germline): MGHDK, SYGVNS. J lost 2 bases, V lost 1 base, and 5 bases had no gene match. CDR3 length: 16 amino acids. The CDR3 reads CASSELGQGQPYEQYF. Written as DNA, the CDR3 is TGTGCCAGCAGTGAATTGGGACAGGGGCAGCCCTACGAGCAGTACTTC.

The chain is built from TRBV7-9 and TRBJ2-5, with D maybe TRBD1 (5 bases). Trimming removed 6 bases from V and 1 base from J, with 9 bases in between. The CDR3 contains 13 residues. Germline V lookup: CDR1 SEHNR, CDR2 FQNEAQ (reference sequence). The CDR3 coding sequence is TGTGCCAGCAGTCCGACAGCCCAAGAGACCCAGTACTTC. Its translation: CASSPTAQETQYF. The complete variable domain, with remaining parts taken from reference TRBV7-9 and TRBJ2-5, reads DTGVSQNPRHKITKRGQNVTFRCDPISEHNRLYWYRQTLGQGPEFLTYFQNEAQLEKSRLLSDRFSAERPKGSFSTLEIQRTEQGDSAMYLCASSPTAQETQYFGPGTRLLVL.

The chain is built from TRBV27 and TRBJ1-3; D is ambiguous. The CDR3 is 16 amino acids. V was shortened by 6 bases and J by 0 bases, with 15 bases between the two germline ends. Germline CDR1 is MNHEY and CDR2 is SMNVEV (reference sequence). CDR3 loop: CASRVSGEPSGNTIYF. CDR3 nucleotide sequence: TGTGCCAGCAGAGTTTCCGGGGAACCCTCTGGAAACACCATATATTTT.